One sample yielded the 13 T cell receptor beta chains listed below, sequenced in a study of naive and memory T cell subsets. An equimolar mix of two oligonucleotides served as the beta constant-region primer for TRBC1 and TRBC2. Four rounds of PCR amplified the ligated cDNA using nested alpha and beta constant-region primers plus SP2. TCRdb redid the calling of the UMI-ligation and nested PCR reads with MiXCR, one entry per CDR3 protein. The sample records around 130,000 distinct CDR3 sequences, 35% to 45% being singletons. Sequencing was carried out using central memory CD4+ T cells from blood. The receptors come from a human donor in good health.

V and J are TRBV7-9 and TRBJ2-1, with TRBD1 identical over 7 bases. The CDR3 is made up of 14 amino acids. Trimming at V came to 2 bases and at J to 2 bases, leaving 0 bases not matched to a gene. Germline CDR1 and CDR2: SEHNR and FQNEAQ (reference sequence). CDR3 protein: CASSLQGAYNEQFF. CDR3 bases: TGTGCCAGCAGCTTACAGGGGGCCTACAATGAGCAGTTCTTC.

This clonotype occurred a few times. CDR3 sequence reads: CASSVDLAGGTTDTQYF. The CDR3 region has the DNA TGTGCCAGCAGCGTAGATCTAGCGGGAGGGACCACAGATACGCAGTATTTT. The chain is built from TRBV9 and TRBJ2-3; 12 bases line up with TRBD2. Trimming removed 0 bases from V and 2 bases from J; junction bases left unmatched: 4. CDR1 is SGDLS and CDR2 is YYNGEE in the germline V gene. This CDR3 spans 17 amino acids.

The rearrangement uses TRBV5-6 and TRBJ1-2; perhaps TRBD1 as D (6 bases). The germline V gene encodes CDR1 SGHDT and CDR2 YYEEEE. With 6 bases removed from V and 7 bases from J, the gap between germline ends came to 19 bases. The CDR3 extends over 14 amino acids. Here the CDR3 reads CASTQGRSARGYTF. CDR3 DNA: TGTGCCAGCACCCAGGGGCGGAGCGCGCGTGGCTACACCTTC.

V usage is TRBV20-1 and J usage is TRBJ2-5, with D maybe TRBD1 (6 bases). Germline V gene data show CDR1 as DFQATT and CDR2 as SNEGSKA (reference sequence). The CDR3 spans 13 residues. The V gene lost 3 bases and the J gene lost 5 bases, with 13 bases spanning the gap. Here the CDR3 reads CSARDSLLETQYF. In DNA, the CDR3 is TGCAGTGCTAGGGACAGTTTACTGGAGACCCAGTACTTC.

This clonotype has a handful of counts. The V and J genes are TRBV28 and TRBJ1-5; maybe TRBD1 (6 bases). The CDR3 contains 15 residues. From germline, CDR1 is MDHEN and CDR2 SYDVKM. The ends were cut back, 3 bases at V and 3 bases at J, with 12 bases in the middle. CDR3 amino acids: CASSFSGAYNQPQHF. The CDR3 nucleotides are TGTGCCAGCAGTTTCTCAGGGGCATACAATCAGCCCCAGCATTTT.

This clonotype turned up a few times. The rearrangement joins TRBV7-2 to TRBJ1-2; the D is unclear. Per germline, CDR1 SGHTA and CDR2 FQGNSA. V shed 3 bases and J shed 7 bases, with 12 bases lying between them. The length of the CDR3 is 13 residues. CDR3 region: CASSFGGYTGYTF. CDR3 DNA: TGTGCCAGCAGCTTTGGCGGATATACTGGCTACACCTTC.

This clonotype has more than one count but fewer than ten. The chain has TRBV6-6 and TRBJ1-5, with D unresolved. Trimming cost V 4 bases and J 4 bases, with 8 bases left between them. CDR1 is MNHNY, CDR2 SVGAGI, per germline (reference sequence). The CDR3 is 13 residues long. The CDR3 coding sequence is TGTGCCAGCAGTTCCCAACATAATCAGCCCCAGCATTTT. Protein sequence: CASSSQHNQPQHF.

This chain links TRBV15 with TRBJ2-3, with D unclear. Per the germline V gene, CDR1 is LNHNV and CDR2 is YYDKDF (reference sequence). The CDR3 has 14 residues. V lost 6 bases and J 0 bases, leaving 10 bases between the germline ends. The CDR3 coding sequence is TGTGCCACCAGGAAACAGTCTAGCACAGATACGCAGTATTTT. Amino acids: CATRKQSSTDTQYF. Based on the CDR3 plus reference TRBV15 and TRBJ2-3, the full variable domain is DAMVIQNPRYQVTQFGKPVTLSCSQTLNHNVMYWYQQKSSQAPKLLFHYYDKDFNNEADTPDNFQSRRPNTSFCFLDIRSPGLGDTAMYLCATRKQSSTDTQYFGPGTRLTVL.

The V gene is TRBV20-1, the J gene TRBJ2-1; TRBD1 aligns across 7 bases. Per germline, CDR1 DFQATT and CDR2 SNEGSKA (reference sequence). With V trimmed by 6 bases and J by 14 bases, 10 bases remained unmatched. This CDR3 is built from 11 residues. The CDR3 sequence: CSAVIRGQEFF. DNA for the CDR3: TGCAGTGCCGTTATTAGGGGGCAAGAGTTCTTC.

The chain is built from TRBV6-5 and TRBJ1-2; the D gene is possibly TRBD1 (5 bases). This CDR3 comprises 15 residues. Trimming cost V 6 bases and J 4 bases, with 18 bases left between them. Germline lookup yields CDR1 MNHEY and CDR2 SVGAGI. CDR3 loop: CASSREDTPGYGYTF. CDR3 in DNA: TGTGCCAGCAGCCGGGAGGACACCCCCGGCTATGGCTACACCTTC.

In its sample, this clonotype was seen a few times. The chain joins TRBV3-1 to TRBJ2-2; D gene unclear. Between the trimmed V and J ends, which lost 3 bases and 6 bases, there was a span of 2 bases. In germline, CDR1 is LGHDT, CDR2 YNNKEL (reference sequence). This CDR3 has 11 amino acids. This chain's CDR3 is CASSHAGELFF. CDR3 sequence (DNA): TGTGCCAGCAGCCATGCCGGGGAGCTGTTTTTT.

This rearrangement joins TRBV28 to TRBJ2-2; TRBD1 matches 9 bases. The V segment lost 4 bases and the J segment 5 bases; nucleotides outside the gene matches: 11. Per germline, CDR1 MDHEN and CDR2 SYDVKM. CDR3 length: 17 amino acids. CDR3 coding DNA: TGTGCCAGCAGTTCAGTCCCGGGACAGGGATTGACCGGGGAGCTGTTTTTT. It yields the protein CASSSVPGQGLTGELFF.

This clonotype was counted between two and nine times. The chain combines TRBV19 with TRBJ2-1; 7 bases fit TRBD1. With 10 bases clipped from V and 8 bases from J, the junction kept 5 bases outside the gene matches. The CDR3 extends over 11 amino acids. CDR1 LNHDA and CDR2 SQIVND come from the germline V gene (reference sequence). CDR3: CAIRQGYEQFF. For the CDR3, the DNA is TGTGCCATAAGACAGGGCTATGAGCAGTTCTTC.